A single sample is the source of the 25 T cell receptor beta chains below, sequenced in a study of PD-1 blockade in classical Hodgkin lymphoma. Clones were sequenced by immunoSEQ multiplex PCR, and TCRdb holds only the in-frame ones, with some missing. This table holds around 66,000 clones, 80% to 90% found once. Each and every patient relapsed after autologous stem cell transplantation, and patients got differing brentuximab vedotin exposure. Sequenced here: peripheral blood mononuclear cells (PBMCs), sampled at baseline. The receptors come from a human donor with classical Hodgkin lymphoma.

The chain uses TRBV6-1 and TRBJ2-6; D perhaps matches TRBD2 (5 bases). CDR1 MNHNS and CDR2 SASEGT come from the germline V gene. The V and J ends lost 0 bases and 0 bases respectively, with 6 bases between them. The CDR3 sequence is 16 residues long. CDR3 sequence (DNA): TGTGCCAGCAGTGAAGCGGAGGCCTCTGGGGCCAACGTCCTGACTTTC. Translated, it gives CASSEAEASGANVLTF.

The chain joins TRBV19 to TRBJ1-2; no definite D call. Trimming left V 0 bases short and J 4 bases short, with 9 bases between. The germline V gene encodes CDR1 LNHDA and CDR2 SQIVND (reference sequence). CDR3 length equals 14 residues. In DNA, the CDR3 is TGTGCCAGTAGTATAGATACGGAGGGCTATGGCTACACCTTC. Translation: CASSIDTEGYGYTF.

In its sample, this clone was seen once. The CDR3 spells CASSPYFPVRGQPHSGANVLTF. CDR3 sequence (DNA): TGTGCCAGCAGTCCCTATTTTCCCGTCCGGGGACAGCCCCACTCTGGGGCCAACGTCCTGACTTTC. The chain joins TRBV27 to TRBJ2-6; 7 bases agree with TRBD1. In germline, CDR1 is MNHEY, CDR2 SMNVEV (reference sequence). This CDR3 has 22 residues. The J segment lost 0 bases and the V segment lost 5 bases, leaving 22 bases of the junction unmatched.

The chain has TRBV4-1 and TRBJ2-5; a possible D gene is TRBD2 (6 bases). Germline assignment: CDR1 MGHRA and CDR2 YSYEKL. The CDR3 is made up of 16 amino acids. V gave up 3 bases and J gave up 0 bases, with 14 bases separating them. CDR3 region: CASSHPWAGNQETQYF. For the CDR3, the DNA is TGCGCCAGCAGCCACCCGTGGGCGGGGAACCAAGAGACCCAGTACTTC.

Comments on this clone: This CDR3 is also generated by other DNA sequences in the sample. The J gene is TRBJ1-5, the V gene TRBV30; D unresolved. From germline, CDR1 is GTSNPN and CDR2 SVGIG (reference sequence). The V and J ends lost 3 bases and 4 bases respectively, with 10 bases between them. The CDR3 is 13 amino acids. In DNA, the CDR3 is TGTGCCTGGAGCGGGTCGGGGAATCAGCCCCAGCATTTT. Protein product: CAWSGSGNQPQHF.

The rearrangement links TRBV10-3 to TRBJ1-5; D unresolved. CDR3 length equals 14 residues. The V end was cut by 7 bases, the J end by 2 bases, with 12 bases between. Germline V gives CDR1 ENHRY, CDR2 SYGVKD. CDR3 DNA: TGTGCCATCAAAGCGACGGAGGGCAATCAGCCCCAGCATTTT. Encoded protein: CAIKATEGNQPQHF.

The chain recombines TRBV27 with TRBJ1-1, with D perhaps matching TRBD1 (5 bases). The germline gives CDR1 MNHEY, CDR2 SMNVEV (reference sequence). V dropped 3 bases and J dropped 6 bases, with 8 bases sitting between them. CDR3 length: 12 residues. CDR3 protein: CASSLGGAEAFF. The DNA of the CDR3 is TGTGCCAGCAGTTTGGGGGGGGCTGAAGCTTTCTTT.

CDR3 bases: TGTGCCAGCAAGTTCCGCGGGGGGCCAGATACGCAGTATTTT. Protein: CASKFRGGPDTQYF. The genes are TRBV25-1 and TRBJ2-3; 8 bases are shared with TRBD2. There are 14 residues in the CDR3. V shed 7 bases, J shed 4 bases, and the junction held 7 bases outside the gene matches. The germline gives CDR1 MGHDK, CDR2 SYGVNS.

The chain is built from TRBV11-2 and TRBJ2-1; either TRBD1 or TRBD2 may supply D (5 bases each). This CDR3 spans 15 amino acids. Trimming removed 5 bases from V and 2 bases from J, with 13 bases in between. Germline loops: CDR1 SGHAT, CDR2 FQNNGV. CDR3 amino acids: CASSEQGRPYNEQFF. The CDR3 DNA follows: TGTGCCAGCAGCGAGCAGGGACGACCCTACAATGAGCAGTTCTTC.

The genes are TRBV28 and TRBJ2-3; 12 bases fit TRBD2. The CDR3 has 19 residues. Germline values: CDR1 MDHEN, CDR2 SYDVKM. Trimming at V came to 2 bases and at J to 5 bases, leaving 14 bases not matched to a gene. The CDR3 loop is CASSLPSFPSGGARDTQYF. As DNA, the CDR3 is TGTGCCAGCAGTTTACCTTCCTTCCCTAGCGGGGGGGCAAGAGATACGCAGTATTTT.

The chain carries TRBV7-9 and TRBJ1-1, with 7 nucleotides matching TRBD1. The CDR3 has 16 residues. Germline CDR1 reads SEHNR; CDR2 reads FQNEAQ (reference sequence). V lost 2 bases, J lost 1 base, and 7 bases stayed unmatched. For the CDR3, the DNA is TGTGCCAGCAGCTTAACAAGGGACAGTCCGAACACTGAAGCTTTCTTT. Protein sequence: CASSLTRDSPNTEAFF.

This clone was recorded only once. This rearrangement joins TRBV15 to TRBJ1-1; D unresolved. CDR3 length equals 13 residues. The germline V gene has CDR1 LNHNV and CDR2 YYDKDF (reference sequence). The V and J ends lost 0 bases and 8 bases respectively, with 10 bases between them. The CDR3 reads CATSRDRAQEAFF. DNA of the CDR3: TGTGCCACCAGCAGAGATCGGGCACAAGAAGCTTTCTTT. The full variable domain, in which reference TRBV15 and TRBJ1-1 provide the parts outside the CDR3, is DAMVIQNPRYQVTQFGKPVTLSCSQTLNHNVMYWYQQKSSQAPKLLFHYYDKDFNNEADTPDNFQSRRPNTSFCFLDIRSPGLGDTAMYLCATSRDRAQEAFFGQGTRLTVV.

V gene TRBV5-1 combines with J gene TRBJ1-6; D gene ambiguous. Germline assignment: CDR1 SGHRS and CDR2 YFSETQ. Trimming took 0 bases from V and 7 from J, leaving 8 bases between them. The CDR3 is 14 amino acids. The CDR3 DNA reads TGCGCCAGCAGCTTGGCGGGTGACAATTCACCCCTCCACTTT. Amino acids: CASSLAGDNSPLHF. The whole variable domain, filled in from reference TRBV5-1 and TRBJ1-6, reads KAGVTQTPRYLIKTRGQQVTLSCSPISGHRSVSWYQQTPGQGLQFLFEYFSETQRNKGNFPGRFSGRQFSNSRSEMNVSTLELGDSALYLCASSLAGDNSPLHFGNGTRLTVT.

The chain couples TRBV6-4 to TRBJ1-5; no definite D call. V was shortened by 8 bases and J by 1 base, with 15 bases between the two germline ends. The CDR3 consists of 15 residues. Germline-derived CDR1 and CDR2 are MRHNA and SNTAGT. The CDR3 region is CASSMEGFSNQPQHF. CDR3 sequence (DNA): TGTGCCAGCTCCATGGAGGGCTTCAGCAATCAGCCCCAGCATTTT.

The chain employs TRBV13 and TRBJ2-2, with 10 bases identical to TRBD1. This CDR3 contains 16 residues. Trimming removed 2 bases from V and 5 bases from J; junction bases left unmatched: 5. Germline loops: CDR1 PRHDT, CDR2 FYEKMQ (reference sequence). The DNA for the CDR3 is TGTGCCAGCAGCTTAAAGGGGACAGGGGTTACCGGGGAGCTGTTTTTT. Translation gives CASSLKGTGVTGELFF.

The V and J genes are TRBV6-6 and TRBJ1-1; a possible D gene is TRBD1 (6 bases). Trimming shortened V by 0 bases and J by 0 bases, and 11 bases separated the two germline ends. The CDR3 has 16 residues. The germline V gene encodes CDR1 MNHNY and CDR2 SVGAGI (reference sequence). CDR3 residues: CASSYSPDSMNTEAFF. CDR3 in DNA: TGTGCCAGCAGTTACTCGCCGGACAGTATGAACACTGAAGCTTTCTTT.

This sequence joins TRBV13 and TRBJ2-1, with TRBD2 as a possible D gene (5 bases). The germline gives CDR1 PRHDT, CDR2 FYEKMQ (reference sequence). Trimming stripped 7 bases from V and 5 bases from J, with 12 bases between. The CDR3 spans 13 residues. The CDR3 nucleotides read TGTGCCAGCACTACGAGGGCGAACAATGAGCAGTTCTTC. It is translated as CASTTRANNEQFF.

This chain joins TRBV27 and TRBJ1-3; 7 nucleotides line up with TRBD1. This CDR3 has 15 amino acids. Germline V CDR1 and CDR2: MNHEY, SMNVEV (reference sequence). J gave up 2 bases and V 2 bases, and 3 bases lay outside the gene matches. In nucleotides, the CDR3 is TGTGCCAGCAGTTTAACAGGGGAAACTGGAAACACCATATATTTT. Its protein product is CASSLTGETGNTIYF.

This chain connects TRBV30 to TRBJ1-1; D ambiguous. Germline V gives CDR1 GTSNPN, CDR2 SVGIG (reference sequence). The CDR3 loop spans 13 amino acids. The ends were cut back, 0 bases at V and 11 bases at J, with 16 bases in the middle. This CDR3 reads CAWSVLGRRPAFF. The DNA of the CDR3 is TGTGCCTGGAGTGTACTCGGCAGGCGGCCGGCTTTCTTT.

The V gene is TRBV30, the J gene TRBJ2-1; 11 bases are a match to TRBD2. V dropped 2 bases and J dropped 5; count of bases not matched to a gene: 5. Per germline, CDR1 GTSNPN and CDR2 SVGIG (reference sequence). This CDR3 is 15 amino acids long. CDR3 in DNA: TGTGCCTGGAGTCATAGCGGGGGGGTACACAATGAGCAGTTCTTC. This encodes CAWSHSGGVHNEQFF.

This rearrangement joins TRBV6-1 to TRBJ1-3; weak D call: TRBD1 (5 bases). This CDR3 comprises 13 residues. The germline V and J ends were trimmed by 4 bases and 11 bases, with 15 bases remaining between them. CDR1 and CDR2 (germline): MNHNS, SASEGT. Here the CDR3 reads CASSVAGSVAIYF. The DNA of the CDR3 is TGTGCCAGCAGTGTGGCAGGGAGTGTCGCCATATATTTT.

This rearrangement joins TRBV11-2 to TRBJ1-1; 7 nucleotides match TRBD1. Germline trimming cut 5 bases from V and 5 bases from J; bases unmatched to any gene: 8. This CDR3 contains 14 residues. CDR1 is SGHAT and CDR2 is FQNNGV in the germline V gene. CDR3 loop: CASSRGDRWTEAFF. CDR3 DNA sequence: TGTGCCAGCAGCCGCGGGGACAGATGGACTGAAGCTTTCTTT.

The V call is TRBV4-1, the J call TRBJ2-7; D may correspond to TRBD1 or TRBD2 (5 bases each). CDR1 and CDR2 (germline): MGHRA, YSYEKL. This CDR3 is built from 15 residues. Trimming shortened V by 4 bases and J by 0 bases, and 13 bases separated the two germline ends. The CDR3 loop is CASSPTGTVSYEQYF. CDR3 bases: TGCGCCAGCAGCCCTACCGGGACGGTCTCCTACGAGCAGTACTTC.

CDR3 nucleotide sequence: TGTGCCAGCAGCTTGTTTTGGGGGGCTTCTCACTATGGCTACACCTTC. The encoded protein is CASSLFWGASHYGYTF. The chain carries TRBV5-6 and TRBJ1-2; TRBD1 might be the D (6 bases). The CDR3 contains 16 residues. V gave up 1 base and J gave up 3 bases, with 16 bases separating them. Germline V CDR1 and CDR2: SGHDT, YYEEEE.

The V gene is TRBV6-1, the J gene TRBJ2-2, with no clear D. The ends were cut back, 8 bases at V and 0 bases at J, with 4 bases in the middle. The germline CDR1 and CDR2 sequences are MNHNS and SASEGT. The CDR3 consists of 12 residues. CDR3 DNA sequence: TGTGCCAGCGGCTCGAACACCGGGGAGCTGTTTTTT. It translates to CASGSNTGELFF.